This TCR beta chain was identified in a study of cytomegalovirus exposure and HLA in healthy donors. Germline loops: CDR1 MNHEY, CDR2 SVGAGI. The CDR3 consists of 12 residues. V was cut by 5 bases and J by 5 bases, with 6 bases left in between. PCR used 60 Vbeta primers and 13 Jbeta primers. The method was immunoSEQ multiplex PCR; TCRdb's version includes in-frame clones alone and lacks a portion of them. The sample carries about 95,000 clones, about four fifths recorded once. The V and J genes are TRBV6-5 and TRBJ2-2; no reliable D call. This sequence was found in a woman aged 40 to 50 in good health and CMV-seronegative. The sample comprised PBMCs. The CDR3: CASSHSTGELFF. The CDR3 region has the DNA TGTGCCAGCAGTCATAGTACCGGGGAGCTGTTTTTT.